This is a list of T cell receptor beta chains from one sample in a study of blood T cell repertoires in COVID-19. Clones were read by immunoSEQ multiplex PCR, and TCRdb kept only the in-frame ones, dropping some. The sample holds tens of thousands of clones, about four fifths seen once. Sequencing was done on a sample of peripheral blood. The receptors derive from a man older than 75 with COVID-19, enrolled during active disease. Each CDR3 is given with its conserved first and last residue. The D gene is left open where the match is weak. Not every row has a clone size; where given, it reads once, few, many or a size class.

abundance: .
d_gene: .
j_gene: TRBJ1-6
v_gene: TRBV12-5
CDR3nt: TGTGCTAGTGGGCAGGGCTTTTATAATTCACCCCTCCACTTT
CDR3aa: CASGQGFYNSPLHF

abundance: .
d_gene: .
j_gene: TRBJ1-2
v_gene: TRBV7-2
CDR3nt: TGTGCCAGCAGCCCTCGGACAGATTTTTTGTATGGCTACACCTTC
CDR3aa: CASSPRTDFLYGYTF

abundance: .
d_gene: .
j_gene: TRBJ1-2
v_gene: TRBV6-1
CDR3nt: TGTGCCAGCAGTGAGGGGACTGGCTATGGCTACACCTTC
CDR3aa: CASSEGTGYGYTF

abundance: .
d_gene: .
j_gene: TRBJ2-6
v_gene: TRBV28
CDR3nt: TGTGCCAGCAGAGACGGACAGGCCAACGTCCTGACTTTC
CDR3aa: CASRDGQANVLTF

abundance: .
d_gene: TRBD2
j_gene: TRBJ2-5
v_gene: TRBV4-3
CDR3nt: TGCGCCAGCAGCCAAGTCGTAGCGGGGGGGATAACCGGAGAGACCCAGTACTTC
CDR3aa: CASSQVVAGGITGETQYF

abundance: .
d_gene: TRBD1
j_gene: TRBJ2-2
v_gene: TRBV5-6
CDR3nt: TGTGCCAGCAGCTCCAACCCGACAGGGGGCAGGGAGCTGTTTTTT
CDR3aa: CASSSNPTGGRELFF

abundance: few
d_gene: TRBD1
j_gene: TRBJ2-7
v_gene: TRBV11-2
CDR3nt: TGTGCCAGCAGCTTTAGTCGGGACAGGGCCCAAGGAGTCTACGAGCAGTACTTC
CDR3aa: CASSFSRDRAQGVYEQYF

abundance: .
d_gene: .
j_gene: TRBJ2-7
v_gene: TRBV14
CDR3nt: TGTGCCAGCCAAAAAGTGTCAAAGGAGTTAGGGCAGTACTTC
CDR3aa: CASQKVSKELGQYF

abundance: .
d_gene: TRBD2
j_gene: TRBJ2-5
v_gene: TRBV7-7
CDR3nt: TGTGCCAGCAGCTTAGCCGGGACTAGCGGGAGAGGAGAGACCCAGTACTTC
CDR3aa: CASSLAGTSGRGETQYF

abundance: few
d_gene: TRBD1
j_gene: TRBJ1-2
v_gene: TRBV4-2
CDR3nt: TGTGCCAGCAGCCGGGACAGGGGTCCGGTTGGCTACACCTTC
CDR3aa: CASSRDRGPVGYTF

abundance: .
d_gene: .
j_gene: TRBJ1-6
v_gene: TRBV6-1
CDR3nt: TGTGCCAGCAGTGAAGTGAACCCCGGGGGTACCCTCCACTTT
CDR3aa: CASSEVNPGGTLHF

abundance: .
d_gene: .
j_gene: TRBJ2-7
v_gene: TRBV7-6
CDR3nt: TGTGCCAGCAGCTTAGAACAGGGAGTTGCCTACGAGCAGTACTTC
CDR3aa: CASSLEQGVAYEQYF

abundance: .
d_gene: .
j_gene: TRBJ2-3
v_gene: TRBV5-1
CDR3nt: TGCGCCAGCAGCCTGGGACATCAGGCATCCGATACGCAGTATTTT
CDR3aa: CASSLGHQASDTQYF

abundance: few
d_gene: TRBD1
j_gene: TRBJ2-5
v_gene: TRBV4-1
CDR3nt: TGCGCCAGCAGCCTGACAGGGTTCGAGACCCAGTACTTC
CDR3aa: CASSLTGFETQYF

abundance: .
d_gene: .
j_gene: TRBJ2-2
v_gene: TRBV27
CDR3nt: TGTGCCAGCAGCCGGACAGCGAACACCGGGGAGCTGTTTTTT
CDR3aa: CASSRTANTGELFF

abundance: .
d_gene: TRBD1
j_gene: TRBJ1-2
v_gene: TRBV15
CDR3nt: TGTGCCACCAGCCCGACAGGGAACTATGGCTACACCTTC
CDR3aa: CATSPTGNYGYTF

abundance: .
d_gene: TRBD1
j_gene: TRBJ2-7
v_gene: TRBV10-3
CDR3nt: TGTGCCACCGGAGGACAGGGGGGATCCTACGAGCAGTACTTC
CDR3aa: CATGGQGGSYEQYF